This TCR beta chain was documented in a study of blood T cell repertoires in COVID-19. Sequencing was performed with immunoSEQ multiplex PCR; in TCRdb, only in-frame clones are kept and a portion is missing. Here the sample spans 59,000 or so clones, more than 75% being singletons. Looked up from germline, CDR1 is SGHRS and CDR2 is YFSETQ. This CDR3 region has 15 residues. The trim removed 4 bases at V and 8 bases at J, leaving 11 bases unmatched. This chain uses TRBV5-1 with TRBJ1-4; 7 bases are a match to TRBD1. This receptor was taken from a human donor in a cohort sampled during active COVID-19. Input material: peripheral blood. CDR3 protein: CASSSETGQGEKLFF. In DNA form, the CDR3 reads TGCGCCAGCAGCAGCGAGACAGGGCAAGGGGAAAAACTGTTTTTT. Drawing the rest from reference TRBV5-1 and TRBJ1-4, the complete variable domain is KAGVTQTPRYLIKTRGQQVTLSCSPISGHRSVSWYQQTPGQGLQFLFEYFSETQRNKGNFPGRFSGRQFSNSRSEMNVSTLELGDSALYLCASSSETGQGEKLFFGSGTQLSVL.